Sequencing of this T cell receptor (beta chain) was carried out in a study of cytomegalovirus exposure and HLA in healthy donors. Findings and caveats of the study: In an earlier analysis, productive rearrangement rates for most beta V segments clustered near 87% or 30%.

Unmatched junction bases numbered 12, after V lost 3 bases and J lost 0 bases. The CDR3 has 18 residues. Looked up from germline, CDR1 is SGDLS and CDR2 is YYNGEE. Note on this clone: Its specificity is not known.

With 60 Vbeta and 13 Jbeta primers, the PCR was carried out. Method: immunoSEQ multiplex PCR; TCRdb's copy keeps in-frame clones and lacks some. The repertoire holds fewer than 150,000 clones, with about 86% as singletons. Material: PBMCs. The clonotype comes from a man aged 35 to 55 in good health and CMV-seropositive. V gene TRBV9 combines with J gene TRBJ2-1; 7 nucleotides line up with TRBD1. CDR3 sequence (DNA): TGTGCCAGCAGCGCCCGAAGCTTGGGACAGAACTCCTACAATGAGCAGTTCTTC. Amino acid sequence: CASSARSLGQNSYNEQFF.